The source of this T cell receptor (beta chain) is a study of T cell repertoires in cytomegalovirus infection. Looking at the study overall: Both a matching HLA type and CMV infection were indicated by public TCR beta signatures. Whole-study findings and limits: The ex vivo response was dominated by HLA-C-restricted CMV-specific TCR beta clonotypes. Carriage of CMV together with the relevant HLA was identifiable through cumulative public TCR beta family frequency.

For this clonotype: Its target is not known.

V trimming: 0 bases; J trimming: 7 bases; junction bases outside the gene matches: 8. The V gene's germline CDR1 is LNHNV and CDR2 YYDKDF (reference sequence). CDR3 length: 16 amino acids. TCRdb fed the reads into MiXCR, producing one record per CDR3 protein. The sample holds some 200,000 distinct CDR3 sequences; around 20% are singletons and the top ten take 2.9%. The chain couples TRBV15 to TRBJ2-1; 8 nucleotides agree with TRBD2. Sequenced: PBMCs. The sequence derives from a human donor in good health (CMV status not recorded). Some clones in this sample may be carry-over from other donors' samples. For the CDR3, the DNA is TGTGCCACCAGCAGAGATCCCGGGAGGGCCGGAAATGAGCAGTTCTTC. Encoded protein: CATSRDPGRAGNEQFF.